The 24 T cell receptor beta chains in this list originate from one sample, sequenced in a study of T-cell memory formation after mild COVID-19. Each CDR3 protein is one row after TCRdb ran MiXCR on the 5' RACE reads. The top ten clones hold 20% to 25% of a sample with around 390,000 distinct CDR3 sequences, about 16% of them seen once. The material sequenced was PBMCs or a T cell subset sorted from them (not recorded which). These receptors all stem from a man aged 18-30 years who had mild COVID-19 (a few samples of this study predate the infection). Cell type and time point are not known.

This clonotype was seen a single time. V and J are TRBV19 and TRBJ2-3; D is possibly TRBD2 (6 bases). Trimming took 1 base from V and 0 from J, leaving 8 bases between them. CDR3 length: 15 residues. Germline CDR1 LNHDA, CDR2 SQIVND (reference sequence). In DNA, the CDR3 is TGTGCCAGTAGTATAGGTAGCGGAAGCACAGATACGCAGTATTTT. As protein: CASSIGSGSTDTQYF.

This clonotype was detected only a few times. This chain connects TRBV10-3 to TRBJ1-6, with 9 bases that match TRBD1. The V segment lost 5 bases and the J segment 9 bases; nucleotides outside the gene matches: 5. This CDR3 comprises 14 residues. Looked up from germline, CDR1 is ENHRY and CDR2 is SYGVKD. The CDR3 sequence: CAISLQGAGSPLHF. The CDR3 nucleotides are TGTGCCATCAGTTTACAGGGGGCCGGTTCACCCCTCCACTTT.

This chain connects TRBV29-1 to TRBJ2-4; 9 nucleotides align to TRBD1. This CDR3 has 11 residues. Germline V CDR1 and CDR2: SQVTM, ANQGSEA. The ends lost 0 bases at V and 12 bases at J; junction bases unmatched: 0. CDR3: CSVEEGQGQYF. The DNA for the CDR3 is TGCAGCGTTGAAGAGGGACAGGGTCAGTACTTC.

V gene TRBV5-4 combines with J gene TRBJ1-1; TRBD1 matches at 11 bases. The CDR3 runs 16 residues. Germline trimming cut 4 bases from V and 6 bases from J; bases unmatched to any gene: 11. Germline V gene lookup returns CDR1 SGHNT and CDR2 YYREEE (reference sequence). CDR3 loop: CASSRWGGQGGSEAFF. CDR3 nucleotide sequence: TGTGCCAGCAGCAGATGGGGGGGACAGGGGGGTTCTGAAGCTTTCTTT. The full variable domain, with the rest looked up from reference TRBV5-4 and TRBJ1-1, is ETGVTQSPTHLIKTRGQQVTLRCSSQSGHNTVSWYQQALGQGPQFIFQYYREEENGRGNFPPRFSGLQFPNYSSELNVNALELDDSALYLCASSRWGGQGGSEAFFGQGTRLTVV.

The chain joins TRBV20-1 to TRBJ1-5; no definite D call. Trimming shortened V by 5 bases and J by 2 bases, and 16 bases separated the two germline ends. CDR3 length: 15 amino acids. From germline, CDR1 is DFQATT and CDR2 SNEGSKA (reference sequence). DNA of the CDR3: TGCAGTGCTTACCGTCGGGGATCGGGCAATCAGCCCCAGCATTTT. Translated, it gives CSAYRRGSGNQPQHF.

Ten or more counts support this clonotype. This chain joins TRBV7-2 and TRBJ1-5, with 8 bases identical to TRBD1. The V segment lost 1 base and the J segment 7 bases; nucleotides outside the gene matches: 3. The CDR3 consists of 14 residues. Germline V CDR1 and CDR2: SGHTA, FQGNSA. CDR3 residues: CASSLETGDQPQHF. CDR3 in DNA: TGTGCCAGCAGCTTAGAGACAGGGGACCAGCCCCAGCATTTT.

This clonotype was counted between two and nine times. V usage is TRBV20-1 and J usage is TRBJ1-4, with unresolved D. The germline V gene has CDR1 DFQATT and CDR2 SNEGSKA (reference sequence). CDR3 size: 11 residues. V lost 7 bases, J lost 5 bases, and 8 bases lay in between. CDR3 residues: CSVPRNEKLFF. CDR3 in DNA: TGCAGTGTTCCACGGAATGAAAAACTGTTTTTT.

The chain links TRBV2 to TRBJ2-6; TRBD1 matches at 7 bases. The CDR3 has 20 residues. CDR1 is SNHLY and CDR2 is FYNNEI in the germline V gene. J lost 1 base, V lost 5 bases, and 17 bases had no gene match. CDR3 protein: CASSRIKLRDRDSGANVLTF. The CDR3 nucleotides read TGTGCCAGCAGTCGTATTAAACTCCGGGACAGAGATTCTGGGGCCAACGTCCTGACTTTC.

The chain uses TRBV2 and TRBJ2-1; 7 bases align to TRBD2. V was clipped by 4 bases and J by 2 bases; unmatched bases: 8. CDR1 is SNHLY, CDR2 FYNNEI, per germline. The CDR3 loop spans 16 amino acids. CDR3: CASSAYGAGPYNEQFF. The CDR3 nucleotides read TGTGCCAGCAGTGCCTATGGAGCGGGGCCCTACAATGAGCAGTTCTTC.

V usage is TRBV6-2 or TRBV6-3 and J usage is TRBJ2-3; D might be TRBD2 (5 bases). This CDR3 contains 14 residues. Trimming stripped 2 bases from V and 2 bases from J, with 8 bases between. Germline lookup yields CDR1 MNHEY and CDR2 SVGEGT. DNA for the CDR3: TGTGCCAGCAGTTACGAGGGATCCACAGATACGCAGTATTTT. Translating gives CASSYEGSTDTQYF.

The table lists this clonotype with a few counts. V usage is TRBV6-6 and J usage is TRBJ2-2, with 9 positions matching TRBD1. CDR3 length: 15 residues. With 5 bases clipped from V and 1 base from J, the junction kept 2 bases outside the gene matches. The germline CDR1 and CDR2 sequences are MNHNY and SVGAGI (reference sequence). DNA of the CDR3: TGTGCCAGCAGTAAGGGACAGGGGAACACCGGGGAGCTGTTTTTT. Its translation is CASSKGQGNTGELFF.

This clonotype was picked up many times. The rearrangement joins TRBV7-2 to TRBJ1-1; unclear D gene. The germline CDR1 and CDR2 sequences are SGHTA and FQGNSA. This CDR3 has 12 residues. Trimming cost V 6 bases and J 1 base, with 6 bases left between them. CDR3 in DNA: TGTGCCAGCAGAGCCTGGAACACTGAAGCTTTCTTT. This encodes CASRAWNTEAFF.

The chain employs TRBV10-2 and TRBJ1-2; 7 nucleotides match TRBD1. Per the germline V gene, CDR1 is WSHSY and CDR2 is SAAADI. The V and J ends lost 2 bases and 2 bases, in that order; junction bases with no gene match: 2. This CDR3 spans 14 amino acids. CDR3 region: CASSEDRANYGYTF. The CDR3 nucleotides are TGCGCCAGCAGTGAGGACAGGGCCAACTATGGCTACACCTTC.

J is TRBJ2-1 and V is TRBV4-1, with D possibly TRBD2 on 5 matching bases. CDR3 size: 14 residues. CDR1 is MGHRA and CDR2 is YSYEKL in the germline V gene. Trimming stripped 4 bases from V and 8 bases from J, with 15 bases between. CDR3 DNA: TGCGCCAGCAGCCCGCCAACTAGTGACGATGAGCAGTTCTTC. Translated: CASSPPTSDDEQFF.

The rearrangement links TRBV6-6 to TRBJ1-2; D may be TRBD1 (5 bases). Trimming stripped 8 bases from V and 2 bases from J, with 12 bases between. The CDR3 extends over 13 amino acids. The germline gives CDR1 MNHNY, CDR2 SVGAGI (reference sequence). In DNA, the CDR3 is TGTGCCAGCGCACGGGACGGGAACTATGGCTACACCTTC. Amino acid sequence: CASARDGNYGYTF.

This clonotype was counted at least ten times. This CDR3 is CASSQVSSGAVTGELFF. In DNA, the CDR3 is TGTGCCAGCAGCCAAGTGTCATCGGGGGCGGTGACCGGGGAGCTGTTTTTT. The genes are TRBV3-1 and TRBJ2-2; D possibly matches TRBD1 or TRBD2 (6 bases each). The V gene's germline CDR1 is LGHDT and CDR2 YNNKEL (reference sequence). V lost 1 base, J lost 5 bases, and 17 bases lay in between. The CDR3 consists of 17 residues.

The gene calls are TRBV5-5 and TRBJ1-4; D unclear. Germline V gene sequence: CDR1 SGHKS, CDR2 YYEKEE (reference sequence). The CDR3 sequence is 13 residues long. V shed 0 bases and J shed 10 bases, with 10 bases lying between them. CDR3 sequence reads: CASSLAVEGKLFF. DNA of the CDR3: TGTGCCAGCAGCTTGGCCGTGGAGGGAAAACTGTTTTTT.

This clonotype was observed a few times. The chain links TRBV5-1 to TRBJ1-1; the D is unclear. V lost 1 base and J 7 bases, leaving 11 bases between the germline ends. From germline, CDR1 is SGHRS and CDR2 YFSETQ. The CDR3 totals 13 residues. CDR3 nucleotide sequence: TGCGCCAGCAGCTTGCAGTTGGAGAGTGAAGCTTTCTTT. It is translated as CASSLQLESEAFF. Complete variable domain (other parts from reference TRBV5-1 and TRBJ1-1): KAGVTQTPRYLIKTRGQQVTLSCSPISGHRSVSWYQQTPGQGLQFLFEYFSETQRNKGNFPGRFSGRQFSNSRSEMNVSTLELGDSALYLCASSLQLESEAFFGQGTRLTVV.

This clonotype was found a few times. The CDR3 here is CASSVDPRATNEKLFF. In DNA, the CDR3 is TGTGCCAGCAGCGTCGATCCCCGTGCAACTAATGAAAAACTGTTTTTT. The chain joins TRBV9 to TRBJ1-4; D gene uncertain. The CDR3 extends over 16 amino acids. The V end was cut by 2 bases, the J end by 0 bases, with 11 bases between. The germline V gene encodes CDR1 SGDLS and CDR2 YYNGEE. Complete variable domain (other parts from reference TRBV9 and TRBJ1-4): DSGVTQTPKHLITATGQRVTLRCSPRSGDLSVYWYQQSLDQGLQFLIQYYNGEERAKGNILERFSAQQFPDLHSELNLSSLELGDSALYFCASSVDPRATNEKLFFGSGTQLSVL.

This clonotype was seen just once. The gene calls are TRBV13 and TRBJ1-3; possible D gene TRBD1, 5 bases. Germline CDR1 is PRHDT and CDR2 is FYEKMQ (reference sequence). V lost 4 bases, J lost 0 bases, and 10 bases lay in between. This CDR3 comprises 15 residues. CDR3: CASSSGGSSGNTIYF. CDR3 DNA sequence: TGTGCCAGCAGCTCGGGGGGGAGCTCTGGAAACACCATATATTTT.

The V and J genes are TRBV20-1 and TRBJ1-2; D remains unclear. The CDR3 consists of 15 residues. Trimming removed 1 base at V and 4 bases at J, with 16 bases between. The germline gives CDR1 DFQATT, CDR2 SNEGSKA (reference sequence). The CDR3 protein is CSARGRGAAIYGYTF. For the CDR3, the DNA is TGCAGTGCTAGAGGTCGAGGTGCGGCCATCTATGGCTACACCTTC.

The chain joins TRBV7-2 to TRBJ1-2; a possible D gene is TRBD1 (5 bases). Germline-derived CDR1 and CDR2 are SGHTA and FQGNSA. This CDR3 comprises 14 residues. The germline V and J ends were trimmed by 7 bases and 8 bases, with 20 bases remaining between them. Here the CDR3 reads CASTPSVGVGGYTF. DNA for the CDR3: TGTGCCAGCACCCCGTCGGTAGGGGTCGGCGGCTACACCTTC.

A few counts support this clonotype. The chain has TRBV7-2 and TRBJ2-2; TRBD2 matches at 7 bases. The CDR3 is made up of 18 amino acids. Looked up from germline, CDR1 is SGHTA and CDR2 is FQGNSA. V lost 1 base, J lost 2 bases, and 10 bases stayed unmatched. CDR3 bases: TGTGCCAGCAGCTTAGTGGGAAGGGCTAGCGGTAACACCGGGGAGCTGTTTTTT. It codes for CASSLVGRASGNTGELFF.

The CDR3 region is CASSLAGEGFDTEAFF. The CDR3 nucleotides read TGTGCCAGCAGCTTGGCGGGGGAAGGATTTGACACTGAAGCTTTCTTT. This chain links TRBV13 with TRBJ1-1; D possibly corresponds to TRBD1 (5 bases). Per germline, CDR1 PRHDT and CDR2 FYEKMQ (reference sequence). With 3 bases removed from V and 3 bases from J, the gap between germline ends came to 17 bases. This CDR3 has 16 amino acids.